The T cell receptor (beta chain) described here comes from a study of blood T cell repertoires in COVID-19. Across the whole study: Researchers got acute and convalescent COVID-19 samples from the United States, Italy and Spain.

Study processing details: Cell counts per sample came from amplifying reference gene primers. Only in-frame clones appear in the TCRdb table, and some are missing; sequencing was by immunoSEQ multiplex PCR. V and J calls and clone size are as listed in that table; D and trimming were resolved from the DNA. The sample comprises 95,000 or so clones, approximately 80% of which are singletons, and approximately 24% rests with the top ten. Germline CDR1 reads KGHSH; CDR2 reads LQKENI. This CDR3 is built from 17 residues. Trimming removed 0 bases at V and 0 bases at J, with 11 bases between. The source of this sequence is a human donor in a cohort sampled during active COVID-19. Sequenced input: peripheral blood. This sequence joins TRBV18 and TRBJ1-4, with D possibly matching TRBD1 (6 bases). The CDR3 loop reads CASSPPKQGATNEKLFF. DNA of the CDR3: TGTGCCAGCTCACCACCGAAACAGGGCGCAACTAATGAAAAACTGTTTTTT.